This TCR beta chain comes out of a study of T cell changes during pregnancy in multiple sclerosis. Using immunoSEQ multiplex PCR, the repertoire was profiled, and TCRdb retains in-frame clones only, with some absent. Altogether tens of thousands of clones are present, 91% being singletons, with the ten largest covering 7.8%. J gave up 3 bases and V 1 base, and 4 bases lay outside the gene matches. Germline CDR1 and CDR2: SEHNR and FQNEAQ (reference sequence). The CDR3 runs to 15 residues. This TCR came from a female donor with multiple sclerosis, enrolled in a pregnancy study. The chain combines TRBV7-9 with TRBJ2-3, with 7 bases matching TRBD2. Sample: CD8+ T cells from peripheral blood mononuclear cells, taken before pregnancy. CDR3 nucleotide sequence: TGTGCCAGCAGCTTAGTAAGCGGGATTACAGATACGCAGTATTTT. Translating it yields CASSLVSGITDTQYF.